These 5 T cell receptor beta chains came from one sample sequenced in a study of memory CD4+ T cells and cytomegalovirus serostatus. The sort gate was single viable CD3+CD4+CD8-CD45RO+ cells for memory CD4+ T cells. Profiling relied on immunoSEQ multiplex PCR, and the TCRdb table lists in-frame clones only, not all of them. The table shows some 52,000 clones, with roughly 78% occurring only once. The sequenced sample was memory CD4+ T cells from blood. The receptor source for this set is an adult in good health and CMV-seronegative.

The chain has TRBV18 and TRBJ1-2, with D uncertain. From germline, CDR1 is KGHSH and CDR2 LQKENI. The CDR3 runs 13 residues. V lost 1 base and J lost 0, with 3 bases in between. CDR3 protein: CASSPLANYGYTF. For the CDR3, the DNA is TGTGCCAGCTCACCACTGGCTAACTATGGCTACACCTTC.

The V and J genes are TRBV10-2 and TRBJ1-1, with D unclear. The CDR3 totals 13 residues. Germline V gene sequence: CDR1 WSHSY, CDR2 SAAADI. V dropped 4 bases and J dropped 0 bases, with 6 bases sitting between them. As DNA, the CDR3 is TGCGCCAGCAGTGGCCGGATGAACACTGAAGCTTTCTTT. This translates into CASSGRMNTEAFF.

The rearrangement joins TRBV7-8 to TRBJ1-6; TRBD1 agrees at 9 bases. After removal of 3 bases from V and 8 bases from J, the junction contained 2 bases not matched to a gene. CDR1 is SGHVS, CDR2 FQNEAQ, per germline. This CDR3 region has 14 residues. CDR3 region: CASSFRTGDSPLHF. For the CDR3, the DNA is TGTGCCAGCAGCTTTAGGACAGGGGATTCACCCCTCCACTTT.

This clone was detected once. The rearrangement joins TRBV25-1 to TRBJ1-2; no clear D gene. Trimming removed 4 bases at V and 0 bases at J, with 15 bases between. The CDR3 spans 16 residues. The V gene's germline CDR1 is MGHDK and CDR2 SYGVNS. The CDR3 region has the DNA TGTGCCAGCAGTGCCGGGTCAGGATCAACTAACTATGGCTACACCTTC. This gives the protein CASSAGSGSTNYGYTF.

CDR3 protein: CASSVHSGAGDWYGYTF. The CDR3 coding sequence is TGTGCCAGCAGCGTACATTCCGGGGCAGGGGACTGGTATGGCTACACCTTC. This rearrangement joins TRBV9 to TRBJ1-2, with a tentative D call TRBD1 (6 bases). The CDR3 loop spans 17 amino acids. Germline assignment: CDR1 SGDLS and CDR2 YYNGEE. V was cut by 1 base and J by 5 bases, with 21 bases left in between.